A single sample gave rise to the 21 T cell receptor beta chains below, sequenced in a study of T cell clonotyping in hematopoietic cell transplantation. Some clones are missing from TCRdb's copy, which holds only in-frame ones; the method was immunoSEQ multiplex PCR. Of over 8,000 clones in the sample, about four fifths were seen once. The sequencing used peripheral blood mononuclear cells, collected 180 days after allogeneic stem cell transplant. These receptors came from a female patient aged 50 to 65 who had an allogeneic stem cell transplant from an unrelated donor, so the T cells may come from the graft donor. Some clones in this sample may be carry-over from other donors' samples.

This rearrangement joins TRBV4-3 to TRBJ1-1; tentatively, D is TRBD1 (6 bases). This CDR3 is 15 amino acids long. Germline loops: CDR1 LGHNA, CDR2 YSLEER. Trimming took 0 bases from V and 0 from J, leaving 8 bases between them. In nucleotides, the CDR3 is TGCGCCAGCAGCCAAGAGACAGGCCTGAACACTGAAGCTTTCTTT. Encoded protein: CASSQETGLNTEAFF.

V and J are TRBV5-5 and TRBJ1-2, with D perhaps TRBD1 (5 bases). V lost 5 bases and J lost 6, with 17 bases in between. The germline V gene has CDR1 SGHKS and CDR2 YYEKEE (reference sequence). The CDR3 sequence is 14 residues long. The CDR3 is CASSDRDRRDGYTF. Written as DNA, the CDR3 is TGTGCCAGCAGTGACCGGGATCGCAGGGATGGCTACACCTTC.

The chain has TRBV7-2 and TRBJ2-5; TRBD1 agrees at 10 bases. The DNA end is a closer match to TRBJ2-7, so the J assignment may be wrong. CDR1 and CDR2 (germline): SGHTA, FQGNSA. CDR3 size: 14 residues. The CDR3 protein is CASSKGTGENEQYF. The CDR3 coding sequence is TGTGCCAGCAGTAAAGGGACAGGGGAAAACGAGCAGTACTTC.

This clone was seen a few times. The chain carries TRBV29-1 and TRBJ1-2, with a possible D match to TRBD1 (5 bases). V was shortened by 4 bases and J by 4 bases, with 13 bases between the two germline ends. Germline V gene lookup returns CDR1 SQVTM and CDR2 ANQGSEA. This CDR3 is 13 amino acids long. CDR3: CSVGAGIGYGYTF. As DNA, the CDR3 is TGCAGCGTTGGGGCAGGGATCGGCTATGGCTACACCTTC.

Turning to this clone: A much larger clone is a single base away; this may be a read error. At the DNA level, this CDR3 is encoded by other sequences in the same sample as well. The rearrangement links TRBV10-3 to TRBJ1-4, with 9 bases fitting TRBD1. CDR1 is ENHRY, CDR2 SYGVKD, per germline. The CDR3 runs 14 residues. After removal of 6 bases from V and 7 bases from J, the junction contained 6 bases not matched to a gene. The CDR3 nucleotides are TGTGCCATCAGAGAAGAGGGACAGGGTGAAAAACTGTTTTTT. The encoded protein is CAIREEGQGEKLFF.

Turning to this clone: A read error may produce the germline difference seen at one junction end. V usage is TRBV7-6 and J usage is TRBJ1-2; possibly TRBD1 for D (6 bases). The CDR3 runs 17 residues. Per the germline V gene, CDR1 is SGHVS and CDR2 is FNYEAQ. The CDR3 sequence: CASSPGTNPPRGYGCTF. The CDR3 DNA follows: TGTGCCAGCAGTCCCGGGACAAACCCCCCGCGAGGCTATGGCTGCACCTTC.

The rearrangement joins TRBV6-1 to TRBJ1-1; no definite D call. This CDR3 contains 12 residues. Trimming removed 4 bases from V and 1 base from J, with 4 bases in between. CDR1 MNHNS and CDR2 SASEGT come from the germline V gene. The CDR3 sequence is CASSVGNTEAFF. The CDR3, as DNA: TGTGCCAGCAGTGTAGGGAACACTGAAGCTTTCTTT.

This rearrangement joins TRBV28 to TRBJ1-5; the D is unclear. Deletions cut 1 base from V and 5 bases from J, with 15 bases between. The CDR3 has 16 amino acids. Per the germline V gene, CDR1 is MDHEN and CDR2 is SYDVKM. The CDR3 DNA reads TGTGCCAGCAGTTTATTGGTTACAGCGGGCCATCAGCCCCAGCATTTT. It is translated as CASSLLVTAGHQPQHF.

The rearrangement joins TRBV9 to TRBJ1-3; 8 nucleotides agree with TRBD1. Germline values: CDR1 SGDLS, CDR2 YYNGEE. J was trimmed by 0 bases and V by 0 bases; bases with no gene match: 2. The CDR3 consists of 16 residues. The CDR3 region has the DNA TGTGCCAGCAGCGTAGAGGACAGGGCCTCTGGAAACACCATATATTTT. It translates to CASSVEDRASGNTIYF.

This clone has more than one count but fewer than ten. The rearrangement joins TRBV4-3 to TRBJ2-3; no definite D call. V was pared by 1 base and J by 4 bases, with 6 bases between. This CDR3 has 13 amino acids. Germline-derived CDR1 and CDR2 are LGHNA and YSLEER. The CDR3 DNA sequence: TGCGCCAGCAGCCAAGGCTCACCAGATACGCAGTATTTT. This encodes CASSQGSPDTQYF.

V is TRBV4-1 and J is TRBJ2-5; 10 nucleotides line up with TRBD1. CDR1 and CDR2 from the germline V gene are MGHRA and YSYEKL. V dropped 8 bases and J dropped 5; count of bases not matched to a gene: 11. This CDR3 has 15 amino acids. CDR3 in DNA: TGCGCCAGCTCCACAAAGGGACAGGGGTGGGAGACCCAGTACTTC. Amino acids: CASSTKGQGWETQYF.

V usage is TRBV9 and J usage is TRBJ1-2; 7 bases are shared with TRBD1. V lost 3 bases and J lost 0; bases outside the gene matches: 5. Germline CDR1 reads SGDLS; CDR2 reads YYNGEE. The CDR3 runs to 15 residues. Written as DNA, the CDR3 is TGTGCCAGCAGCGCCGGGGGACAGACTAACTATGGCTACACCTTC. Translating it yields CASSAGGQTNYGYTF.

The CDR3 region is CAWSVLAGVDEQYF. As DNA, the CDR3 is TGTGCCTGGAGTGTACTAGCGGGAGTCGACGAGCAGTACTTC. The chain couples TRBV30 to TRBJ2-7; 11 positions agree with TRBD2. This CDR3 spans 14 amino acids. V shed 0 bases and J 5 bases; nucleotides not matched to a gene: 3. Per germline, CDR1 GTSNPN and CDR2 SVGIG (reference sequence).

This clone has only one observation. This chain joins TRBV27 and TRBJ2-1, with TRBD1 as a possible D gene (6 bases). Germline values: CDR1 MNHEY, CDR2 SMNVEV (reference sequence). Trimming shortened V by 7 bases and J by 5 bases, and 12 bases separated the two germline ends. This CDR3 region has 13 residues. CDR3 in amino acids: CASKGEPNNEQFF. Here the CDR3 DNA reads TGTGCCAGCAAGGGGGAGCCCAACAATGAGCAGTTCTTC.

The CDR3 DNA reads as TGTGCCAGCAGTTTATACTTTGGGGGGTCCAACACTGAAGCTTTCTTT. Translation gives CASSLYFGGSNTEAFF. The chain is built from TRBV28 and TRBJ1-1, with D perhaps TRBD1 (5 bases). Germline V gene sequence: CDR1 MDHEN, CDR2 SYDVKM. The CDR3 sequence is 16 residues long. V was shortened by 1 base and J by 2 bases, with 14 bases between the two germline ends.

The CDR3 protein is CASSLEGPSYNEQFF. DNA for the CDR3: TGTGCCAGCAGTTTGGAAGGCCCCTCCTACAATGAGCAGTTCTTC. The V and J genes are TRBV28 and TRBJ2-1; D ambiguous. Trimming pared 3 bases from V and 0 bases from J, leaving 9 bases between. Germline CDR1 MDHEN, CDR2 SYDVKM. The CDR3 loop spans 15 amino acids.

The chain carries TRBV11-2 and TRBJ2-6, with 9 bases matching TRBD1. CDR3 length: 16 residues. Trimming removed 7 bases from V and 0 bases from J; junction bases left unmatched: 4. CDR1 and CDR2 from the germline V gene are SGHAT and FQNNGV. CDR3 DNA: TGTGCCAGCATCCCACAGGGGGCCTCTGGGGCCAACGTCCTGACTTTC. Translation: CASIPQGASGANVLTF.

The chain combines TRBV10-3 with TRBJ2-3; a weak D match, TRBD2 (5 bases). The germline V gene has CDR1 ENHRY and CDR2 SYGVKD. V dropped 11 bases and J dropped 0 bases, with 15 bases sitting between them. The CDR3 contains 14 residues. The DNA of the CDR3 is TGTGCCGCTGCAGCGGCTCCTAGCACAGATACGCAGTATTTT. Amino acids: CAAAAAPSTDTQYF.

Regarding this clone: The junction departs from the called germline gene at one end, perhaps through a read error. At the DNA level, this CDR3 is encoded by other sequences in the same sample as well. The V and J genes are TRBV7-9 and TRBJ1-1; no firm D call. Germline V gene sequence: CDR1 SEHNR, CDR2 FQNEAQ (reference sequence). There are 13 residues in the CDR3. The CDR3 loop is CAIVTGGNTEAFF. CDR3 in DNA: TGTGCCATCGTGACCGGTGGGAACACTGAAGCCTTCTTT.

The chain uses TRBV30 and TRBJ1-1; a possible D gene is TRBD1 (5 bases). This CDR3 has 11 residues. V lost 8 bases, J lost 3 bases, and 10 bases lay in between. CDR1 is GTSNPN and CDR2 is SVGIG in the germline V gene (reference sequence). The CDR3 coding sequence is TGTGCCAGGGACGGGTACACTGAAGCTTTCTTT. Protein: CARDGYTEAFF.

This clone was seen only once. The chain has TRBV6-5 and TRBJ1-1, with D tentatively TRBD1 (6 bases). V shed 4 bases and J shed 8 bases, with 11 bases lying between them. Per germline, CDR1 MNHEY and CDR2 SVGAGI. The CDR3 loop spans 12 amino acids. CDR3 nucleotides: TGTGCCAGCAGTTCCACCCAGGGGGAAGCTTTCTTT. Translated: CASSSTQGEAFF.